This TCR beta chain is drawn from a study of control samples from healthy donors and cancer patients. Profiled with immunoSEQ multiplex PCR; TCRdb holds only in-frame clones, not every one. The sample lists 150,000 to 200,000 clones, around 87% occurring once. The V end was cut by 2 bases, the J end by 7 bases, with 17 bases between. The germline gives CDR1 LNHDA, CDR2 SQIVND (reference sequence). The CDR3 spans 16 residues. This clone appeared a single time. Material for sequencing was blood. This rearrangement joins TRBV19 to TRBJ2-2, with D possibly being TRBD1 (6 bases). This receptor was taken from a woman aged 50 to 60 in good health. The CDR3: CASSINGRGKGGELFF. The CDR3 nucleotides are TGTGCCAGTAGTATAAATGGCAGGGGAAAGGGCGGGGAGCTGTTTTTT.